This T cell receptor (beta chain) is drawn from a study of molecular identifiers for immune sequencing clone quantification. In germline, CDR1 is LGHNA, CDR2 YSLEER. The CDR3 is made up of 13 amino acids. V lost 0 bases to trimming and J lost 6 bases, with 8 bases between them. Each CDR3 protein gets one entry after TCRdb re-called the PCR reads with MiXCR. The data show around 470,000 distinct CDR3 sequences, around 23% seen once. This clonotype has just a few counts. The sequence was collected from a human donor in good health. Some libraries in this study had Jurkat cell RNA spiked in. Sample: naive CD8+ T cells from blood, with Jurkat cell RNA spiked in. Noted subset: FACS-sorted CD8+CD4-CCR7+CD45RA+ naive T cells. The chain combines TRBV4-3 with TRBJ1-2, with D unclear. The CDR3 nucleotides read TGCGCCAGCAGCCAAGATCTTGAAGATGGCTACACCTTC. Translated: CASSQDLEDGYTF.